This T cell receptor (beta chain) was identified during a study of CXCR3-negative and CXCR3-positive naive CD8 T cells. Germline V lookup: CDR1 DFQATT, CDR2 SNEGSKA (reference sequence). The CDR3 covers 17 residues. 5' RACE that incorporated UMI labels was used to prepare the TRB cDNA libraries. TCRdb re-called the 5' RACE reads and shows each CDR3 protein once, DNA omitted. Its clone listing holds over 100,000 distinct CDR3 sequences. Comments on this clonotype: Its specificity is not known.

Study findings and constraints: CXCR3-expressing naive cells carried TRB CDR3s more hydrophobic than those of CXCR3-negative naive cells.

The receptor comes from a human donor in good health. Some clones in this sample may be carry-over from other donors' samples. Source material: naive CXCR3- CD8+ T cells from blood. Regarding subset: CD45RO-CCR7+CD27+CD95- naive CD8+ T cells lacking CXCR3 (TNR3-). The V and J genes are TRBV20-1 and TRBJ2-1; TCRdb's assignment of TRBD2 cannot be checked, as there is no DNA. CDR3: CSARDPGKAGRANEQFF.